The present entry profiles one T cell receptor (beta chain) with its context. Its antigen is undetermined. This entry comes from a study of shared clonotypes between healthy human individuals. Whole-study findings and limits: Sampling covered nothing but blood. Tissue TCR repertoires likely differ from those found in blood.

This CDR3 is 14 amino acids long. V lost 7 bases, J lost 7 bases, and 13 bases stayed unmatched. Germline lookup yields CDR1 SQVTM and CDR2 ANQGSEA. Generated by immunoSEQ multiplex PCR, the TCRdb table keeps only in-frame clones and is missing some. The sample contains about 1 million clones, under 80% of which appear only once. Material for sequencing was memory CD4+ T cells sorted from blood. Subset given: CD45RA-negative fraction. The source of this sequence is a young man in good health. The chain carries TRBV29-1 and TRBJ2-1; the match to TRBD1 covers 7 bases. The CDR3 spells CSAETTGIINEQFF. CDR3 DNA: TGCAGCGCCGAAACGACAGGGATAATAAATGAGCAGTTCTTC.